Here is one T cell receptor beta chain with its context. A junction boundary mismatches the germline segment, possibly from a read error. This PCR relied on a set of 60 Vbeta primers and 13 Jbeta primers. Libraries were prepared by immunoSEQ multiplex PCR; TCRdb keeps only in-frame clonotypes and omits some of them. The repertoire includes some 150,000 clones, 70% to 90% of them detected once, and around 6.7% sits in the top ten. The CDR3 extends over 16 amino acids. Looked up from germline, CDR1 is SEHNR and CDR2 is FQNEAQ (reference sequence). The data derive from a study of cytomegalovirus exposure and HLA in healthy donors.

Specimen: PBMCs. This chain links TRBV7-9 with TRBJ1-5; no clear D. The sequence derives from a woman in her twenties or thirties in good health and CMV-seropositive. CDR3 nucleotides: TGTTCCAGCAGCTTTAGTGGTGGGAGGAGGAATCAGCCCCAGCATTTT. Protein: CSSSFSGGRRNQPQHF.